The next 28 T cell receptor beta chains were all read from a single sample in a study of cytomegalovirus exposure and HLA in healthy donors. PCR amplification relied on 60 Vbeta primers (plus 13 Jbeta primers). Profiled with immunoSEQ multiplex PCR; TCRdb holds only in-frame clones, not every one. This sample has 90,000 to 100,000 clones; about 74% occur once, and the top ten carry approximately 1.8%. Specimen: PBMCs. These receptors came from a male donor in good health and CMV-seronegative.

The chain uses TRBV6-5 and TRBJ1-1; TRBD1 agrees at 7 bases. The CDR3 contains 14 residues. Germline trimming cut 6 bases from V and 4 bases from J; bases unmatched to any gene: 8. Germline loops: CDR1 MNHEY, CDR2 SVGAGI. The DNA of the CDR3 is TGTGCCAGCAGCTTCCGACAGGGAACCACTGAAGCTTTCTTT. Translation gives CASSFRQGTTEAFF.

The chain joins TRBV9 to TRBJ2-1, with 10 bases matching TRBD2. CDR1 SGDLS and CDR2 YYNGEE come from the germline V gene. This CDR3 has 18 amino acids. V gave up 2 bases and J gave up 6 bases; unmatched junction bases: 14. The CDR3 region has the DNA TGTGCCAGCAGCGTGGGAGCGGGAGGGTTCCGACGGGGCAATGAGCAGTTCTTC. Its protein product is CASSVGAGGFRRGNEQFF.

The chain couples TRBV2 to TRBJ2-7; 8 positions agree with TRBD1. The junction had 7 bases not matched to a gene; V was cut back by 6 bases and J by 3 bases. Germline CDR1 reads SNHLY; CDR2 reads FYNNEI. There are 14 residues in the CDR3. The CDR3 protein is CASRPGQGDYEQYF. Written as DNA, the CDR3 is TGTGCCAGCAGACCCGGACAGGGCGACTACGAGCAGTACTTC.

This clone was counted a few times. This sequence joins TRBV30 and TRBJ2-1; TRBD1 matches at 9 bases. V gave up 3 bases and J gave up 13 bases; unmatched junction bases: 10. Germline V lookup: CDR1 GTSNPN, CDR2 SVGIG (reference sequence). The CDR3 length is 13 residues. In nucleotides, the CDR3 is TGTGCCTGGAGCGGGGGACAGGGTTCTTTTCAGTTCTTC. It translates to CAWSGGQGSFQFF.

The V gene is TRBV5-1, the J gene TRBJ2-1; D gene unclear. The CDR3 contains 15 residues. V was clipped by 7 bases and J by 0 bases, with 14 bases between them. Per the germline V gene, CDR1 is SGHRS and CDR2 is YFSETQ. In DNA, the CDR3 is TGCGCCAGCTACCCGACTGGTCGCTCCTACAATGAGCAGTTCTTC. It yields the protein CASYPTGRSYNEQFF.

The V call is TRBV7-2, the J call TRBJ2-5, with 7 bases matching TRBD2. This CDR3 has 16 residues. The V gene end was trimmed by 7 bases and the J gene end by 4 bases; junction bases not matched to a gene: 15. CDR1 and CDR2 (germline): SGHTA, FQGNSA. CDR3 sequence (DNA): TGTGCCAGCACCCGAGTCGCGGGAGCCCTGGCAGAGACCCAGTACTTC. The encoded protein is CASTRVAGALAETQYF. Combining the CDR3 with reference TRBV7-2 and TRBJ2-5 gives the whole variable domain GAGVSQSPSNKVTEKGKDVELRCDPISGHTALYWYRQSLGQGLEFLIYFQGNSAPDKSGLPSDRFSAERTGGSVSTLTIQRTQQEDSAVYLCASTRVAGALAETQYFGPGTRLLVL.

The V gene is TRBV5-5, the J gene TRBJ2-7, with 7 bases matching TRBD2. Germline V gene lookup returns CDR1 SGHKS and CDR2 YYEKEE (reference sequence). The CDR3 loop spans 15 amino acids. The junction had 7 bases not matched to a gene; V was cut back by 1 base and J by 3 bases. CDR3 bases: TGTGCCAGCAGCTTGAGCGGGATGGGTTACTACGAGCAGTACTTC. The encoded protein is CASSLSGMGYYEQYF. Full variable domain (outside the CDR3, taken from reference TRBV5-5 and TRBJ2-7): DAGVTQSPTHLIKTRGQQVTLRCSPISGHKSVSWYQQVLGQGPQFIFQYYEKEERGRGNFPDRFSARQFPNYSSELNVNALLLGDSALYLCASSLSGMGYYEQYFGPGTRLTVT.

The chain links TRBV6-6 to TRBJ2-5; TRBD2 might be the D (5 bases). CDR1 and CDR2 from the germline V gene are MNHNY and SVGAGI (reference sequence). The CDR3 length is 14 residues. V lost 5 bases and J lost 1, with 11 bases in between. Written as DNA, the CDR3 is TGTGCCAGCAGTACTGCTAGCAGCCAAGAGACCCAGTACTTC. It is translated as CASSTASSQETQYF.

The chain joins TRBV29-1 to TRBJ2-2, with D unclear. The germline V gene has CDR1 SQVTM and CDR2 ANQGSEA. CDR3 length equals 15 residues. With 5 bases removed from V and 0 bases from J, the gap between germline ends came to 13 bases. As DNA, the CDR3 is TGCAGCGTTTTTCGATCAGGCGCGAACACCGGGGAGCTGTTTTTT. Its translation is CSVFRSGANTGELFF.

The chain employs TRBV19 and TRBJ2-1; TRBD2 is a possible D gene (5 bases). Looked up from germline, CDR1 is LNHDA and CDR2 is SQIVND (reference sequence). The CDR3 sequence is 13 residues long. The V gene lost 7 bases and the J gene lost 0 bases, with 7 bases spanning the gap. The CDR3 nucleotides read TGTGCCAGTACACGGGACTCCTACAATGAGCAGTTCTTC. It codes for CASTRDSYNEQFF.

Comment on this clone: This likely comes from a read error, as the CDR3 has no conserved phenylalanine or tryptophan at its end. The chain has TRBV4-3 and TRBJ2-7; the D gene is possibly TRBD2 (6 bases). V was clipped by 4 bases and J by 4 bases, with 14 bases between them. CDR1 is LGHNA and CDR2 is YSLEER in the germline V gene. CDR3 length: 14 residues. The CDR3 sequence: CASSPRLGYYEQYL. In DNA form, the CDR3 reads TGCGCCAGCAGCCCCCGACTAGGATATTACGAGCAGTACCTC.

This sequence joins TRBV19 and TRBJ1-1; 7 bases map to TRBD1. Unmatched junction bases numbered 7, after V lost 1 base and J lost 8 bases. The CDR3 is 14 residues long. The germline CDR1 and CDR2 sequences are LNHDA and SQIVND (reference sequence). The CDR3 is CASSIVSRGTEAFF. The CDR3 nucleotides are TGTGCCAGTAGTATAGTCTCCAGGGGGACGGAAGCTTTCTTT.

This clone was recorded a few times. The chain has TRBV10-3 and TRBJ2-5; D call uncertain. Trimming cost V 3 bases and J 2 bases, with 19 bases left between them. CDR1 and CDR2 (germline): ENHRY, SYGVKD. This CDR3 is 17 amino acids long. The CDR3 protein is CAISEFGFSRQQETQYF. The CDR3 DNA reads TGTGCCATCAGTGAATTTGGCTTTAGCCGGCAACAAGAGACCCAGTACTTC.

J is TRBJ2-1 and V is TRBV28, with D possibly matching TRBD1 (5 bases). The CDR3 is 15 amino acids. V was cut by 3 bases and J by 6 bases, with 15 bases left in between. Germline lookup yields CDR1 MDHEN and CDR2 SYDVKM. CDR3 region: CASSFLGVVSNEQFF. In DNA form, the CDR3 reads TGTGCCAGCAGTTTCTTAGGGGTAGTCTCCAATGAGCAGTTCTTC.

The chain employs TRBV28 and TRBJ2-7, with 9 bases matching TRBD1. V lost 5 bases, J lost 3 bases, and 8 bases stayed unmatched. The CDR3 is 15 residues long. Germline V lookup: CDR1 MDHEN, CDR2 SYDVKM. CDR3 nucleotides: TGTGCCAGCAGTCCGCCGGGACAGGGACTCTACGAGCAGTACTTC. Its translation: CASSPPGQGLYEQYF.

The chain employs TRBV28 and TRBJ1-1; TRBD1 aligns across 7 bases. The CDR3 sequence is 17 residues long. The V gene's germline CDR1 is MDHEN and CDR2 SYDVKM. Trimming removed 6 bases from V and 1 base from J; junction bases left unmatched: 14. CDR3 loop: CASSLPGPGTANTEAFF. The DNA for the CDR3 is TGTGCCAGCAGCCTACCCGGCCCCGGGACAGCGAACACTGAAGCTTTCTTT.

V usage is TRBV18 and J usage is TRBJ1-1; 9 nucleotides match TRBD1. V trimming: 5 bases; J trimming: 0 bases; junction bases outside the gene matches: 7. The CDR3 covers 16 residues. Germline V gives CDR1 KGHSH, CDR2 LQKENI. CDR3 region: CASSYRDRVMNTEAFF. In DNA form, the CDR3 reads TGTGCCAGCTCATACCGGGACAGGGTCATGAACACTGAAGCTTTCTTT.

The chain carries TRBV6-5 and TRBJ2-5; TRBD2 might be the D (6 bases). The CDR3 is 14 amino acids. Germline CDR1 is MNHEY and CDR2 is SVGAGI. Trimming removed 2 bases from V and 5 bases from J, with 12 bases in between. CDR3 sequence reads: CASSYGGFGETQYF. CDR3 DNA: TGTGCCAGCAGTTACGGGGGGTTCGGTGAGACCCAGTACTTC.

Comments on this clone: Within the sample, other DNA sequences also encode this same CDR3. The rearrangement joins TRBV4-3 to TRBJ2-7; D perhaps matches TRBD2 (6 bases). This CDR3 has 14 amino acids. CDR1 is LGHNA, CDR2 YSLEER, per germline. Between the trimmed V and J ends, which lost 0 bases and 4 bases, there was a span of 10 bases. The CDR3 reads CASSQERGTYEQYF. The CDR3 coding sequence is TGCGCCAGCAGCCAAGAGCGAGGGACTTACGAGCAGTACTTC.

This chain uses TRBV7-9 with TRBJ2-7; 7 bases line up with TRBD2. J was trimmed by 2 bases and V by 4 bases; bases with no gene match: 8. CDR3 size: 15 residues. Germline V gene sequence: CDR1 SEHNR, CDR2 FQNEAQ (reference sequence). The CDR3: CASSYISGLAYEQYF. CDR3 sequence (DNA): TGTGCCAGCAGCTATATTAGCGGGTTAGCCTACGAGCAGTACTTC.

This clone has a handful of counts. The gene calls are TRBV29-1 and TRBJ1-4; tentatively, D is TRBD1 (5 bases). The CDR3 loop spans 14 amino acids. Germline-derived CDR1 and CDR2 are SQVTM and ANQGSEA. Trimming shortened V by 6 bases and J by 0 bases, and 11 bases separated the two germline ends. CDR3 bases: TGCAGCGTGGAGACAGTTGCAACTAATGAAAAACTGTTTTTT. This translates into CSVETVATNEKLFF.

This clone was observed a few times. The chain carries TRBV27 and TRBJ2-1; 8 bases fit TRBD2. Germline loops: CDR1 MNHEY, CDR2 SMNVEV (reference sequence). This CDR3 spans 15 amino acids. J lost 5 bases, V lost 5 bases, and 8 bases had no gene match. Here the CDR3 reads CASSQAGDRNNEQFF. CDR3 bases: TGTGCCAGCAGTCAAGCGGGAGACCGCAACAATGAGCAGTTCTTC.

V usage is TRBV4-1 and J usage is TRBJ2-7, with 7 bases identical to TRBD2. CDR1 and CDR2 (germline): MGHRA, YSYEKL. The ends lost 1 base at V and 4 bases at J; junction bases unmatched: 7. This CDR3 region has 15 residues. The CDR3 reads CASSQAPTGGYEQYF. The CDR3 DNA reads TGCGCCAGCAGCCAAGCTCCTACGGGGGGATACGAGCAGTACTTC.

This chain connects TRBV27 to TRBJ2-3, with D possibly matching TRBD2 (6 bases). The CDR3 totals 14 residues. From germline, CDR1 is MNHEY and CDR2 SMNVEV (reference sequence). V lost 5 bases to trimming and J lost 0 bases, with 9 bases between them. CDR3 nucleotides: TGTGCCAGCAGTCTGAGCGGGAGCACAGATACGCAGTATTTT. Translation: CASSLSGSTDTQYF.

For the CDR3, the DNA is TGTGCCAGCAGTCGCTACAGGGGGCGCCTATGCGAGCAGTACTTC. Amino acid sequence: CASSRYRGRLCEQYF. The V call is TRBV6-7, the J call TRBJ2-7; TRBD1 agrees at 9 bases. TRBV6-7 is an open reading frame, and its role is uncertain. This CDR3 spans 15 amino acids. V lost 5 bases, J lost 6 bases, and 11 bases stayed unmatched.

DNA of the CDR3: TGTGCCAGCAGTTTTCGAGGTAACATGAACACTGAAGCTTTCTTT. Amino acids: CASSFRGNMNTEAFF. The chain joins TRBV27 to TRBJ1-1; unclear D gene. The V gene's germline CDR1 is MNHEY and CDR2 SMNVEV (reference sequence). Trimming pared 3 bases from V and 0 bases from J, leaving 11 bases between. This CDR3 is built from 15 residues.

This chain links TRBV7-2 with TRBJ1-5; TRBD1 agrees at 12 bases. This CDR3 comprises 15 residues. The germline V gene has CDR1 SGHTA and CDR2 FQGNSA. V was clipped by 5 bases and J by 6 bases; unmatched bases: 5. CDR3 DNA: TGTGCCAGCAGCCTTGGGACAGGGGGCTCTCAGCCCCAGCATTTT. Protein sequence: CASSLGTGGSQPQHF.

This chain uses TRBV13 with TRBJ2-1; 9 bases agree with TRBD2. The germline CDR1 and CDR2 sequences are PRHDT and FYEKMQ (reference sequence). The J segment lost 8 bases and the V segment lost 2 bases, leaving 16 bases of the junction unmatched. The CDR3 runs 18 residues. The CDR3 bases are TGTGCCAGCAGCTTATGGGGAGCGGGAGGCACCTCGGAGGATGAGCAGTTCTTC. Its translation is CASSLWGAGGTSEDEQFF.